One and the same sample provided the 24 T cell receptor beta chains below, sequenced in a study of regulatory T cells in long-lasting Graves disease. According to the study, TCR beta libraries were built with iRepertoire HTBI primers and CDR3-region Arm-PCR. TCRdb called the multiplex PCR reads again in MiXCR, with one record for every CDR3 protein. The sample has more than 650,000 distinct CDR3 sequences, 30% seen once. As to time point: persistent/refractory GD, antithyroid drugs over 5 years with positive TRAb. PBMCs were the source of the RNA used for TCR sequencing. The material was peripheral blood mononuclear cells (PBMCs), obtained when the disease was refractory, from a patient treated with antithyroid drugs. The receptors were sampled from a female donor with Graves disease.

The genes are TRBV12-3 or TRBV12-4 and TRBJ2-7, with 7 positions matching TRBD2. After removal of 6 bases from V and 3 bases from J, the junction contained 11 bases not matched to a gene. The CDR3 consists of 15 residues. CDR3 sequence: CASRQDPSGVYEQYF. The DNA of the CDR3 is TGTGCCAGCAGACAGGACCCTAGCGGCGTCTACGAGCAGTACTTC.

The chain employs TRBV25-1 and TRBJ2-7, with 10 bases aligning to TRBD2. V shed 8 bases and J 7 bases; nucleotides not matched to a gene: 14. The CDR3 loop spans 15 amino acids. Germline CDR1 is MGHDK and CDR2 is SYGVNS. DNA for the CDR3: TGTGCCAGCTCTACGACTAGCGGGCGTAGGGGGGAGCAGTACTTC. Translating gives CASSTTSGRRGEQYF.

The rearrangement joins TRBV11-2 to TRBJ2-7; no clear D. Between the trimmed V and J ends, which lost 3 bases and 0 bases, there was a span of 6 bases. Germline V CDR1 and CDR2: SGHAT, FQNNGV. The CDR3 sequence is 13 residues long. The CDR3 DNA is TGTGCCAGCAGCTTCCATTTCTCCTACGAGCAGTACTTC. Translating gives CASSFHFSYEQYF.

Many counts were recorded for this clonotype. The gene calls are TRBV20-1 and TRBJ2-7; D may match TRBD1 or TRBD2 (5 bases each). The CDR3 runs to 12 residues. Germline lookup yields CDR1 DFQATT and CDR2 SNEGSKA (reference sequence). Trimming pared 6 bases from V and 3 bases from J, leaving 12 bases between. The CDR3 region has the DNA TGCAGTGCCCCGGGACCCGTCTACGAGCAGTACTTC. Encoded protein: CSAPGPVYEQYF.

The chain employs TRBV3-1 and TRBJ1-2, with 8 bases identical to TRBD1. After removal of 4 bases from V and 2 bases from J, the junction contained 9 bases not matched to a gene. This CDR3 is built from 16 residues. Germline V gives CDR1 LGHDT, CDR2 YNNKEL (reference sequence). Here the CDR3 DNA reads TGTGCCAGCAGCCCGGGACAGGTAACCTCCAACTATGGCTACACCTTC. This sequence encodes CASSPGQVTSNYGYTF.

The CDR3 nucleotides are TGTGCCACCAGCTCGCCCAATCCCTTCGGGGGCTACACCTTC. It specifies CATSSPNPFGGYTF. V is TRBV15 and J is TRBJ1-2; D unresolved. The ends were cut back, 5 bases at V and 8 bases at J, with 18 bases in the middle. The CDR3 has 14 residues. Per germline, CDR1 LNHNV and CDR2 YYDKDF (reference sequence).

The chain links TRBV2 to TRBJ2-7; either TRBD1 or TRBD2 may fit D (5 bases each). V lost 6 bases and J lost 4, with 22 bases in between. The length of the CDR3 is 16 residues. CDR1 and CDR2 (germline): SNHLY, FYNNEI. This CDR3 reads CASSQRLGEKLYEQYF. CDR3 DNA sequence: TGTGCCAGCAGCCAACGTTTGGGGGAGAAGCTGTACGAGCAGTACTTC.

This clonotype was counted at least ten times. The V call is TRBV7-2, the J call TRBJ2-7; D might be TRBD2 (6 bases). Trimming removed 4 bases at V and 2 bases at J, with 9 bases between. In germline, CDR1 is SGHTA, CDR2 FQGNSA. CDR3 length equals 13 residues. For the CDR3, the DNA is TGTGCCAGCAGCTCCGGGAGTACCTACGAGCAGTACTTC. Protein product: CASSSGSTYEQYF.

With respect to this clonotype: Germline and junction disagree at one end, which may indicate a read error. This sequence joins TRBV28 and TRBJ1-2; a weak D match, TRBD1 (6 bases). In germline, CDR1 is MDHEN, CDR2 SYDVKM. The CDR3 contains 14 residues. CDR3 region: CASGFRGGHSGYTF. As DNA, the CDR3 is TGTGCCAGCGGTTTTAGGGGGGGGCATAGTGGCTACACCTTC.

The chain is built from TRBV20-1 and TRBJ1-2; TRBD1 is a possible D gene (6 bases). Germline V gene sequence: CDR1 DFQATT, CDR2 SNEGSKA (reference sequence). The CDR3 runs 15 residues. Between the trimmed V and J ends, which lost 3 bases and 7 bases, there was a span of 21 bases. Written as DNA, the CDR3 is TGCAGTGCTAGTCTCCGGCGGGGGGCGAGAGGTGGCTACACCTTC. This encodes CSASLRRGARGGYTF.

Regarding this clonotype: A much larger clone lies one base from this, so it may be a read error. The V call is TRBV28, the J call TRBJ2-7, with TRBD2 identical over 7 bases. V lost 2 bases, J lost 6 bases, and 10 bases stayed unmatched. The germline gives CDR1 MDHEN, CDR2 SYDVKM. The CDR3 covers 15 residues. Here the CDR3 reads CASSLMAGARLEQYF. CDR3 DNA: TGTGCCAGCAGTTTAATGGCGGGAGCGAGGCTCGAGCAGTACTTC.

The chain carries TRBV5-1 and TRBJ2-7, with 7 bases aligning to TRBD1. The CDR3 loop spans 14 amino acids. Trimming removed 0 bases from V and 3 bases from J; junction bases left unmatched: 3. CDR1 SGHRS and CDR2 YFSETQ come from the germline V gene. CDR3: CASSLDRGYYEQYF. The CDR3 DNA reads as TGCGCCAGCAGCTTGGACAGGGGATACTACGAGCAGTACTTC.

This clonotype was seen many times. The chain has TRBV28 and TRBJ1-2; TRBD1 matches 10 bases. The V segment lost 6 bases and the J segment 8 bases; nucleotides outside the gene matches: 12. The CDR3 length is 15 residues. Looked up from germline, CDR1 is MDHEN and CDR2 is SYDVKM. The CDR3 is CASSRTGGVLLGYTF. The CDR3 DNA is TGTGCCAGCAGCAGGACAGGGGGGGTGTTATTAGGCTACACCTTC.

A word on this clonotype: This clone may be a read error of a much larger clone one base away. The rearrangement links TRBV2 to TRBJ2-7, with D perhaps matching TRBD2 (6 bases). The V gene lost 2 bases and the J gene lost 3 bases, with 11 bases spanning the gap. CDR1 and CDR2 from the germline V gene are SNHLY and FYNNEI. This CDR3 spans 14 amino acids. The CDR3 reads CASSEWASVYEQYF. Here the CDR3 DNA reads TGTGCCAGCAGTGAATGGGCTAGCGTCTACGAGCAGTACTTC.

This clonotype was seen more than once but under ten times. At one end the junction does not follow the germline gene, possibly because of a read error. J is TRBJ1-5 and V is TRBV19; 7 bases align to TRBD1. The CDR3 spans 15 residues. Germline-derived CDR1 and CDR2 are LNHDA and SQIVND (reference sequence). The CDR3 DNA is TGTGCCAGTAGTATAGGACAGGGCGAAAATCGGCCCCAGCATTTT. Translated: CASSIGQGENRPQHF.

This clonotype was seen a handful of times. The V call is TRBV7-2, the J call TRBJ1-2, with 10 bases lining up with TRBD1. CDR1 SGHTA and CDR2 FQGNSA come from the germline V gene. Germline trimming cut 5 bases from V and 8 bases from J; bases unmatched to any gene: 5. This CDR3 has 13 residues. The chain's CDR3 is CASSRGTGEGYTF. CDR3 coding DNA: TGTGCCAGCAGCCGCGGGACAGGGGAAGGCTACACCTTC.

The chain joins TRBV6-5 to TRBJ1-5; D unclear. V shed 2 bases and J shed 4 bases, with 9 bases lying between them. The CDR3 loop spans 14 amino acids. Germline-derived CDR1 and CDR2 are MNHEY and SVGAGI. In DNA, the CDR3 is TGTGCCAGCAGTTACATGGAGTTAAATCAGCCCCAGCATTTT. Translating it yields CASSYMELNQPQHF.

The CDR3, as DNA: TGTGCCAGCAGTTTCCAGCGGGGGAACCAAGAGACCCAGTACTTC. Amino acids: CASSFQRGNQETQYF. V usage is TRBV12-3 or TRBV12-4 and J usage is TRBJ2-5, with TRBD2 matching 8 bases. The CDR3 extends over 15 amino acids. J was trimmed by 0 bases and V by 3 bases; bases with no gene match: 3.

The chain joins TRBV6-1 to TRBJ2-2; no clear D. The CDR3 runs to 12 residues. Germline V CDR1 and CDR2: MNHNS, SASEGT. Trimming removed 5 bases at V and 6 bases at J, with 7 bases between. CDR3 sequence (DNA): TGTGCCAGCAGTCGTACCTCCGGGGAGCTGTTTTTT. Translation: CASSRTSGELFF.

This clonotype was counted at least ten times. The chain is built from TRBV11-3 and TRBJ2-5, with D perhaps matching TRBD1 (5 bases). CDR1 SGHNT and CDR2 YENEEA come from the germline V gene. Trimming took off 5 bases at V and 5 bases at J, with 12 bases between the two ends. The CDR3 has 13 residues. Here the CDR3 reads CASSRGEMETQYF. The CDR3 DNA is TGTGCCAGCAGCAGGGGTGAGATGGAGACCCAGTACTTC.

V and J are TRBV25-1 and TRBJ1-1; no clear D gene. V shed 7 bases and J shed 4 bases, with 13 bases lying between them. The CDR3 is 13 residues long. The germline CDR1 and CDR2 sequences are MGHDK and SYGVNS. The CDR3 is CASTAGKVTEAFF. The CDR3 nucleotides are TGTGCCAGCACTGCGGGGAAGGTCACTGAAGCTTTCTTT.

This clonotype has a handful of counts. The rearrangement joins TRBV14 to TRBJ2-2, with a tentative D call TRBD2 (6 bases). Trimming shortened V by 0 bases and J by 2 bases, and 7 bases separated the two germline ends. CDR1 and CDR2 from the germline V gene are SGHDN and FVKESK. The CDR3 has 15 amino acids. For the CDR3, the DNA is TGTGCCAGCAGCCAAGAACTAGCTAACACCGGGGAGCTGTTTTTT. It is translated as CASSQELANTGELFF.

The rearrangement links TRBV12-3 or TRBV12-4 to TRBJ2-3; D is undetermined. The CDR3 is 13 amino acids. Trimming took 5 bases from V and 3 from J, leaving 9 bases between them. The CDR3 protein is CASSHLETDTQYF. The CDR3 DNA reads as TGTGCCAGCAGTCACCTTGAAACAGATACGCAGTATTTT.

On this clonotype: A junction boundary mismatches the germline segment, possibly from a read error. CDR3 residues: CASGLVGTGGTQETQYF. The CDR3 DNA follows: TGCGCCAGCGGCTTGGTGGGGACAGGGGGGACCCAAGAGACCCAGTACTTC. The chain is built from TRBV5-1 and TRBJ2-5; 11 bases map to TRBD1. The CDR3 spans 17 residues. Germline V gene sequence: CDR1 SGHRS, CDR2 YFSETQ.